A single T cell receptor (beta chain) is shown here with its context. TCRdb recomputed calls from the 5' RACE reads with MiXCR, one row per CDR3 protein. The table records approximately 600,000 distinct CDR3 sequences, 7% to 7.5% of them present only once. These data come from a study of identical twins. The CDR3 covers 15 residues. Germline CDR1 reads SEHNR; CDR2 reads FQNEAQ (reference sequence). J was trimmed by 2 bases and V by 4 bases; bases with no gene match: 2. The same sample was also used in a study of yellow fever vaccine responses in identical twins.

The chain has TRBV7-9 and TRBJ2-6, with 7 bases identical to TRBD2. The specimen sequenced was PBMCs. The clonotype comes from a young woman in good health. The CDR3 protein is CASSWGGTGANVLTF. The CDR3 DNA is TGTGCCAGCAGCTGGGGGGGAACTGGGGCCAACGTCCTGACTTTC.